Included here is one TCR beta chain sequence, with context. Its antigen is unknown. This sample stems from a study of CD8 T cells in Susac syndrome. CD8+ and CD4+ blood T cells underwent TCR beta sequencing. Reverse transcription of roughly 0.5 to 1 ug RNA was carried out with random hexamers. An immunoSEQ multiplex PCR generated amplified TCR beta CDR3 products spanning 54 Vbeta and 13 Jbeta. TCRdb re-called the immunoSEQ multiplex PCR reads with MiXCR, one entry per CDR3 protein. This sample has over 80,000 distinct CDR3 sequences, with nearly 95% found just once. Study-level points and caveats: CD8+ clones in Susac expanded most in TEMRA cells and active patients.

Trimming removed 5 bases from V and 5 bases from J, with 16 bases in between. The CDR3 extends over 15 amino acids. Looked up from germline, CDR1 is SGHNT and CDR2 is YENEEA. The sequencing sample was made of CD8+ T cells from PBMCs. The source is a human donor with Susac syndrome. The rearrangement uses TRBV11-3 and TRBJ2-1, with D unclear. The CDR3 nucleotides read TGTGCCAGCAGCCCGTTTGGACCTTCCGACAATGAGCAGTTCTTC. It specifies CASSPFGPSDNEQFF.